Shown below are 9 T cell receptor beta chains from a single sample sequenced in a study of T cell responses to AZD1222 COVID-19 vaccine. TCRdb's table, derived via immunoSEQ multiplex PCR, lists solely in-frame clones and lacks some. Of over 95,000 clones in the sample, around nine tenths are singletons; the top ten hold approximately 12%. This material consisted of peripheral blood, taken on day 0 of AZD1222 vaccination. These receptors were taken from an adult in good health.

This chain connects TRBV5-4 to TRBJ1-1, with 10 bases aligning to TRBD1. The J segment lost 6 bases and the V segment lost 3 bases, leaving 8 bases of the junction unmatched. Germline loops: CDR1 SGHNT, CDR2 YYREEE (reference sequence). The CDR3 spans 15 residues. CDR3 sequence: CASSYTDRGLSEAFF. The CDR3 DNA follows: TGTGCCAGCAGCTATACCGACAGGGGGCTCTCTGAAGCTTTCTTT.

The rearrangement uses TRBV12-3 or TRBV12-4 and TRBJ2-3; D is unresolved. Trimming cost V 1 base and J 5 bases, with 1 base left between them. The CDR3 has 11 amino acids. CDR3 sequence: CASSLEDTQYF. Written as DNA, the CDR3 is TGTGCCAGCAGTTTAGAAGATACGCAGTATTTT.

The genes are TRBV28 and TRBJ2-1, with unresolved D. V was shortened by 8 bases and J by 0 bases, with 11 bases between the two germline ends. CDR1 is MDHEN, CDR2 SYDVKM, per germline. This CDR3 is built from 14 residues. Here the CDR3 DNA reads TGTGCCAGCTCGAACCTAGGCTCCTACAATGAGCAGTTCTTC. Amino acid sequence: CASSNLGSYNEQFF.

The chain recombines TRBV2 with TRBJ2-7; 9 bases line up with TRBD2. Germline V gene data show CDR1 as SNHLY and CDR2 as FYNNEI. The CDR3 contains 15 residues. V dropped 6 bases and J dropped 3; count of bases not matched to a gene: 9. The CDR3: CASRHPGLAVYEQYF. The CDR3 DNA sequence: TGTGCCAGCAGACATCCGGGACTAGCCGTCTACGAGCAGTACTTC.

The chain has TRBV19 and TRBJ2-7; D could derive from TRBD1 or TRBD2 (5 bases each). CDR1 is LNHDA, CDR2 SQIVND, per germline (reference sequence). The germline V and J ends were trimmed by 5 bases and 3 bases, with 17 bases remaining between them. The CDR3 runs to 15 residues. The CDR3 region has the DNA TGTGCCAGTAGTCCCCTAGTGGGGGAAGTCTACGAGCAGTACTTC. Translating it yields CASSPLVGEVYEQYF.

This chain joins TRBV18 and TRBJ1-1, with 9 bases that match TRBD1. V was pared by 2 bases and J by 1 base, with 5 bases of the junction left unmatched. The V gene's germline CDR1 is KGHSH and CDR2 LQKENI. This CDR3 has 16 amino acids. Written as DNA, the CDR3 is TGTGCCAGCTCACCATCTATGGGACAGGGGAACACTGAAGCTTTCTTT. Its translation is CASSPSMGQGNTEAFF.

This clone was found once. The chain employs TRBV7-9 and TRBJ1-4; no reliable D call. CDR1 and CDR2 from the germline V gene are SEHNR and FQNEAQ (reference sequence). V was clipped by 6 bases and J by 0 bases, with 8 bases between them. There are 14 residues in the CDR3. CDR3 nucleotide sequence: TGTGCCAGCAGTCGCGGCACAACTAATGAAAAACTGTTTTTT. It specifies CASSRGTTNEKLFF.

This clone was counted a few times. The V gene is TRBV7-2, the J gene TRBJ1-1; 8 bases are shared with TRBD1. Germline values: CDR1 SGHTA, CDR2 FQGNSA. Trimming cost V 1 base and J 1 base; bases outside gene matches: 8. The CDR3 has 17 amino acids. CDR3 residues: CASSLVPGGLANTEAFF. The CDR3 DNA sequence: TGTGCCAGCAGCTTAGTGCCAGGGGGCTTAGCGAACACTGAAGCTTTCTTT.

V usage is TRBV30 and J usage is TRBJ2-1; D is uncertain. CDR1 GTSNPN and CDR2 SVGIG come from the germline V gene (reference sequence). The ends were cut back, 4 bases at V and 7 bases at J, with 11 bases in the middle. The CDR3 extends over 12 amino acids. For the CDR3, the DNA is TGTGCCTGGAAGGTTTGGGGAAATGAGCAGTTCTTC. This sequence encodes CAWKVWGNEQFF.